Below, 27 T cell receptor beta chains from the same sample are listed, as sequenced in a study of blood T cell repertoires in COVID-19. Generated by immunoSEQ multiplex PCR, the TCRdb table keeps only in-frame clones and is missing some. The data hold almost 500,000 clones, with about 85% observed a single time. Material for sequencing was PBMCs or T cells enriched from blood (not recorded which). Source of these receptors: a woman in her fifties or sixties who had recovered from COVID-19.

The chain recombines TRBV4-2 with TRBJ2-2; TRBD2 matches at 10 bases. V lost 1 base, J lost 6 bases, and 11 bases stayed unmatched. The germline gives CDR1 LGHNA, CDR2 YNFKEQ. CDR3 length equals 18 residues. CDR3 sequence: CASSQVPSGGPGAGELFF. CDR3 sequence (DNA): TGTGCCAGCAGCCAAGTTCCTAGCGGGGGCCCGGGGGCCGGGGAGCTGTTTTTT.

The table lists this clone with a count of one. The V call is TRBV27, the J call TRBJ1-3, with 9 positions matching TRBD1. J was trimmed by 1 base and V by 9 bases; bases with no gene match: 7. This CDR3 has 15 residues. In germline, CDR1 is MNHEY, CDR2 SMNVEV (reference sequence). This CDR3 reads CASKTGTGSGNTIYF. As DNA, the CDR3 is TGTGCCAGTAAAACGGGGACAGGGTCTGGAAACACCATATATTTT.

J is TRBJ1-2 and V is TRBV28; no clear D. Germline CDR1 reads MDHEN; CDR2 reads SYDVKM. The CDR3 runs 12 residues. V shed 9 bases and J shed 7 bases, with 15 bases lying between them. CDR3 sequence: CASRFAAGGYTF. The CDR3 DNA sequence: TGTGCCAGTCGATTTGCCGCGGGTGGCTACACCTTC.

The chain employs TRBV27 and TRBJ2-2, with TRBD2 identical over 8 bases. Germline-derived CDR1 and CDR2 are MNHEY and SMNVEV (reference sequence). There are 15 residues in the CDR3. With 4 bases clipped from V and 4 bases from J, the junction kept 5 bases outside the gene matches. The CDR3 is CASSSGLVTTGELFF. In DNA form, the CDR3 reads TGTGCCAGCAGTTCGGGACTAGTTACCACCGGGGAGCTGTTTTTT.

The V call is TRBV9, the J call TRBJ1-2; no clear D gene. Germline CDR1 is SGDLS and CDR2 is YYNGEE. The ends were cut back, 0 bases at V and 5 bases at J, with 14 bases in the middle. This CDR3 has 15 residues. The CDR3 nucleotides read TGTGCCAGCAGCGTAGAAGGGTCGGGATCTTATGGCTACACCTTC. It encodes CASSVEGSGSYGYTF.

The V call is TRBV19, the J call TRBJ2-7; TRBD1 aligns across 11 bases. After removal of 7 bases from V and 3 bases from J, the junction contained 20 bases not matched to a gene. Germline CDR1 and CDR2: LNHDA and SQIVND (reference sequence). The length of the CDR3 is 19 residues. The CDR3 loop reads CASTYPLVAPGQGDYEQYF. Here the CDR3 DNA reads TGTGCCAGTACCTACCCCCTCGTGGCTCCGGGACAGGGGGACTACGAGCAGTACTTC.

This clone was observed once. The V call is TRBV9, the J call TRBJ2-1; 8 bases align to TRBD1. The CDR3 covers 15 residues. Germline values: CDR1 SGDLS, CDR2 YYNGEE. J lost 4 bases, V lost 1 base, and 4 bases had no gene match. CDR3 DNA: TGTGCCAGCAGCGTACAGGGGGCGTTTTACAATGAGCAGTTCTTC. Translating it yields CASSVQGAFYNEQFF.

As DNA, the CDR3 is TGTGCCAGCAGCAAAACTGATGGGTTTAGGGGGCCCCAGCATTTT. Its translation is CASSKTDGFRGPQHF. The chain has TRBV21-1 and TRBJ1-5; the table's TRBD1 call for D was not verified on the DNA. TRBV21-1 is a pseudogene segment. This CDR3 has 15 residues.

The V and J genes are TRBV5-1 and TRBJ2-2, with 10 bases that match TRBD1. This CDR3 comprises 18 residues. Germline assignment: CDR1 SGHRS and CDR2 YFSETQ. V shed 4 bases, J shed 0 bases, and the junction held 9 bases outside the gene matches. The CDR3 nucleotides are TGCGCCAGCAGCCCCCGGGACAGGGGTTCAACGAACACCGGGGAGCTGTTTTTT. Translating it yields CASSPRDRGSTNTGELFF.

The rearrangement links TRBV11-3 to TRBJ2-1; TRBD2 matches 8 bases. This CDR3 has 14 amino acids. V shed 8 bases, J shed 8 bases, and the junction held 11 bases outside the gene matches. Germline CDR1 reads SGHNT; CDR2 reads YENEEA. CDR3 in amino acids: CASQASGGGDEQFF. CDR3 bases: TGTGCCAGCCAAGCGAGCGGGGGCGGGGATGAGCAGTTCTTC.

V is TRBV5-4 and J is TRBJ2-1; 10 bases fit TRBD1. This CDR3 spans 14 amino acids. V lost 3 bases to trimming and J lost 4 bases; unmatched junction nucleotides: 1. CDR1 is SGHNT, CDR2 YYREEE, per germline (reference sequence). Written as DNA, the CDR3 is TGTGCCAGCAGCTGGGGACAGGGGTACAATGAGCAGTTCTTC. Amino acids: CASSWGQGYNEQFF. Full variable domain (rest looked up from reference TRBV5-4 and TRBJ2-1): ETGVTQSPTHLIKTRGQQVTLRCSSQSGHNTVSWYQQALGQGPQFIFQYYREEENGRGNFPPRFSGLQFPNYSSELNVNALELDDSALYLCASSWGQGYNEQFFGPGTRLTVL.

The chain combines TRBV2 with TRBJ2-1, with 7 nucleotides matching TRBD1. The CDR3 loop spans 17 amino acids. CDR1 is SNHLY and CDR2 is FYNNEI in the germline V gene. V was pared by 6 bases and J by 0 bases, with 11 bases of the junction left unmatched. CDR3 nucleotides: TGTGCCAGCAGCCAGCCTTACAGGGGCATCTCCTACAATGAGCAGTTCTTC. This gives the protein CASSQPYRGISYNEQFF.

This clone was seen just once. The CDR3 DNA reads as TGTGCCAGTAGTACACAGGTGAACACCGGGGAGCTGTTTTTT. Its protein product is CASSTQVNTGELFF. The J gene is TRBJ2-2, the V gene TRBV19; tentatively, D is TRBD1 (5 bases). Germline V CDR1 and CDR2: LNHDA, SQIVND (reference sequence). The CDR3 consists of 14 residues. Trimming took off 4 bases at V and 1 base at J, with 7 bases between the two ends.

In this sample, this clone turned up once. The chain's CDR3 is CASTIPGVNQPQHF. CDR3 DNA sequence: TGTGCCAGCACCATCCCGGGAGTCAATCAGCCCCAGCATTTT. V and J are TRBV28 and TRBJ1-5; D is uncertain. V was cut by 7 bases and J by 3 bases, with 13 bases left in between. CDR3 size: 14 residues. CDR1 MDHEN and CDR2 SYDVKM come from the germline V gene.

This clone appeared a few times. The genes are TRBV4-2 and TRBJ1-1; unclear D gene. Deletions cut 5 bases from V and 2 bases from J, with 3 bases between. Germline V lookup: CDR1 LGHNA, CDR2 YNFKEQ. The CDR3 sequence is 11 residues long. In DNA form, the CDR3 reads TGTGCCAGCAGCTCAAACACTGAAGCTTTCTTT. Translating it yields CASSSNTEAFF.

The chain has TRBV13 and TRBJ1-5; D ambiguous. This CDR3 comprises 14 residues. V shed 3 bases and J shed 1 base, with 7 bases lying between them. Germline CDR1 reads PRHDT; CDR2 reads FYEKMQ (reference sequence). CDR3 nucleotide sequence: TGTGCCAGCAGCTTTGCCGGGAGCAATCAGCCCCAGCATTTT. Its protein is CASSFAGSNQPQHF.

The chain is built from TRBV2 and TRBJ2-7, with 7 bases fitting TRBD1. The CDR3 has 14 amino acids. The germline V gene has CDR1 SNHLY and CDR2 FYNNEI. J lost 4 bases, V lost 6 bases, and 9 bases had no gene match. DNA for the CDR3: TGTGCCAGCAGACAAGACAGGGTTGGGTACGAGCAGTACTTC. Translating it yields CASRQDRVGYEQYF.

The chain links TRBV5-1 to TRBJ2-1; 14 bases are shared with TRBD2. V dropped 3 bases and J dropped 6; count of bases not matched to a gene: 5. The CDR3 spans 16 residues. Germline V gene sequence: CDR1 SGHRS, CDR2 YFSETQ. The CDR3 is CASSSAGLAGGNEQFF. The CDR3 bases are TGCGCCAGCAGCTCCGCCGGACTAGCGGGGGGCAATGAGCAGTTCTTC.

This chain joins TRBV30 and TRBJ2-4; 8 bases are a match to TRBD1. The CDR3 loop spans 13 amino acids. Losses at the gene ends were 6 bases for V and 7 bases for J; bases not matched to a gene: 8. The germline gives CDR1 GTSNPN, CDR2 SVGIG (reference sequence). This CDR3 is CACRQGAGNIQYF. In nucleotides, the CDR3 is TGTGCCTGCCGTCAGGGGGCCGGGAACATTCAGTACTTC.

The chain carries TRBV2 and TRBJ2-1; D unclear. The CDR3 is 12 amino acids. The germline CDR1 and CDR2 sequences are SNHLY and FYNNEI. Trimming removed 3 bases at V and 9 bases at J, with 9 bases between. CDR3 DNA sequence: TGTGCCAGCAGTGATGCGATCGCTGAGCAGTTCTTC. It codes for CASSDAIAEQFF.

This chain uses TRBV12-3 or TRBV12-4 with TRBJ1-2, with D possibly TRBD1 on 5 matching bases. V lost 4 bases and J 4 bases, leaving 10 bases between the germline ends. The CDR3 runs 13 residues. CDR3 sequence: CASSSSGIYGYTF. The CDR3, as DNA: TGTGCCAGCAGTTCCTCAGGGATCTATGGCTACACCTTC.

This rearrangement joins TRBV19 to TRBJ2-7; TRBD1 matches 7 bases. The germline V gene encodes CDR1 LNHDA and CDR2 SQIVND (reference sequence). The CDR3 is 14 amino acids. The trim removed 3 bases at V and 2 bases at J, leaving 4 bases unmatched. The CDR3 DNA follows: TGTGCCAGTAGTATGCGGACAGGTGCCTACGAGCAGTACGTC. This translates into CASSMRTGAYEQYV.

The CDR3 DNA sequence: TGTGCCAGCAGCTTAGCCCGACAGGGGGGAGACACTGAAGCTTTCTTT. As protein: CASSLARQGGDTEAFF. This sequence joins TRBV11-2 and TRBJ1-1; 9 positions match TRBD1. The ends lost 1 base at V and 3 bases at J; junction bases unmatched: 6. The CDR3 sequence is 16 residues long. Per the germline V gene, CDR1 is SGHAT and CDR2 is FQNNGV.

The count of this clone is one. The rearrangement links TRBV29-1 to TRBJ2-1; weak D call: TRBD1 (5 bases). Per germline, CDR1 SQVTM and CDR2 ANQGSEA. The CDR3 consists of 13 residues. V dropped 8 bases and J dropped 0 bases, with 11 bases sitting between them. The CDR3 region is CSLQVNSYNEQFF. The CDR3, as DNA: TGCAGCCTACAGGTTAACTCCTACAATGAGCAGTTCTTC.

The CDR3 bases are TGCGCCAGCAGCTTGGCCTCCGGGACAGTCCTTACTAACTATGGCTACACCTTC. Amino acid sequence: CASSLASGTVLTNYGYTF. This sequence joins TRBV5-1 and TRBJ1-2; 7 nucleotides line up with TRBD1. Germline loops: CDR1 SGHRS, CDR2 YFSETQ. This CDR3 spans 18 amino acids. The V segment lost 0 bases and the J segment 0 bases; nucleotides outside the gene matches: 11.

CDR3 in DNA: TGTGCCAGCAGCTTGAAGGGGGCCGGCGAAAAACTGTTTTTT. This encodes CASSLKGAGEKLFF. The chain uses TRBV7-9 and TRBJ1-4, with 7 positions matching TRBD1. The CDR3 runs to 14 residues. V shed 3 bases, J shed 8 bases, and the junction held 6 bases outside the gene matches. The germline V gene has CDR1 SEHNR and CDR2 FQNEAQ (reference sequence).

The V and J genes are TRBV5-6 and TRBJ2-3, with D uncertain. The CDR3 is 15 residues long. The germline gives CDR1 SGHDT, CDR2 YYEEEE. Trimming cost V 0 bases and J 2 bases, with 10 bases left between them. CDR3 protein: CASSLGRPYTDTQYF. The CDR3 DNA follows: TGTGCCAGCAGCTTGGGGAGACCCTACACAGATACGCAGTATTTT.